Shown below are 25 T cell receptor beta chains from a single sample sequenced in a study of T cell responses to AZD1222 COVID-19 vaccine. The table came from immunoSEQ multiplex PCR; TCRdb's copy has only in-frame clones and leaves some out. The table includes fewer than 30,000 clones, approximately 78% detected once. Specimen: peripheral blood, collected on day 0 of AZD1222 vaccination. Receptors originate from an adult in good health.

J is TRBJ1-1 and V is TRBV6-5; the D is unclear. This CDR3 is 15 amino acids long. V was pared by 0 bases and J by 0 bases, with 8 bases between. Germline CDR1 reads MNHEY; CDR2 reads SVGAGI. This CDR3 is CASSYSGSMNTEAFF. The CDR3 DNA is TGTGCCAGCAGTTACTCCGGGAGCATGAACACTGAAGCTTTCTTT.

This clone turned up a few times. The genes are TRBV6-5 and TRBJ1-1; D remains unclear. The CDR3 is made up of 11 amino acids. Trimming left V 5 bases short and J 8 bases short, with 9 bases between. The germline CDR1 and CDR2 sequences are MNHEY and SVGAGI. For the CDR3, the DNA is TGTGCCAGCAGTCTATACAACGAAGCTTTCTTT. It codes for CASSLYNEAFF.

The rearrangement uses TRBV27 and TRBJ1-1; 8 bases align to TRBD1. There are 14 residues in the CDR3. CDR1 is MNHEY, CDR2 SMNVEV, per germline (reference sequence). V shed 8 bases, J shed 2 bases, and the junction held 7 bases outside the gene matches. The CDR3 sequence is CASHRQGSNTEAFF. The CDR3 DNA reads TGTGCCAGCCATCGACAGGGGTCTAACACTGAAGCTTTCTTT.

The CDR3 loop is CASSEARGSTGELFF. The CDR3 DNA reads as TGCGCCAGCAGTGAAGCCAGGGGTAGCACCGGGGAGCTGTTTTTT. The rearrangement links TRBV10-1 to TRBJ2-2; perhaps TRBD1 as D (6 bases). The V end lost 3 bases, the J end lost 4 bases, and 12 bases lay between the germline ends. CDR3 size: 15 residues. From germline, CDR1 is WNHNN and CDR2 SYGVQD (reference sequence).

This chain joins TRBV18 and TRBJ1-2; no reliable D call. This CDR3 spans 13 amino acids. V dropped 3 bases and J dropped 8 bases, with 13 bases sitting between them. Germline V gene sequence: CDR1 KGHSH, CDR2 LQKENI. The CDR3 sequence: CASSPDVTGGYTF. CDR3 DNA sequence: TGTGCCAGCTCACCTGACGTAACCGGAGGCTACACCTTC.

This clone is labeled as medium-sized. The sample holds other DNA sequences that translate to the same CDR3. The chain recombines TRBV7-2 with TRBJ2-7, with D unresolved. V dropped 2 bases and J dropped 3 bases, with 2 bases sitting between them. The germline gives CDR1 SGHTA, CDR2 FQGNSA. The CDR3 totals 11 residues. CDR3 sequence reads: CASSLRYEQYF. CDR3 DNA sequence: TGTGCCAGCAGCTTACGCTACGAGCAGTACTTC.

The chain couples TRBV9 to TRBJ2-1; the D is unclear. Germline loops: CDR1 SGDLS, CDR2 YYNGEE. The V and J ends lost 2 bases and 4 bases respectively, with 13 bases between them. This CDR3 has 15 amino acids. CDR3 region: CASSVELREYNEQFF. CDR3 DNA sequence: TGTGCCAGCAGCGTTGAGCTACGCGAGTACAATGAGCAGTTCTTC. Complete variable domain (other parts from reference TRBV9 and TRBJ2-1): DSGVTQTPKHLITATGQRVTLRCSPRSGDLSVYWYQQSLDQGLQFLIQYYNGEERAKGNILERFSAQQFPDLHSELNLSSLELGDSALYFCASSVELREYNEQFFGPGTRLTVL.

This chain links TRBV18 with TRBJ2-3, with D tentatively TRBD2 (7 bases). Trimming pared 9 bases from V and 5 bases from J, leaving 18 bases between. CDR3 length: 14 amino acids. The germline gives CDR1 KGHSH, CDR2 LQKENI. For the CDR3, the DNA is TGTGCCAGTTCCGGACAGCGCGGGGGAGATACGCAGTATTTT. It codes for CASSGQRGGDTQYF.

The chain's CDR3 is CASSISDGNTEAFF. CDR3 DNA: TGTGCCAGTAGTATAAGCGACGGGAACACTGAAGCTTTCTTT. The chain uses TRBV19 and TRBJ1-1; D gene uncertain. Trimming cost V 2 bases and J 1 base, with 8 bases left between them. This CDR3 spans 14 amino acids. Germline CDR1 is LNHDA and CDR2 is SQIVND (reference sequence).

The J gene is TRBJ2-5, the V gene TRBV4-2; 15 bases are a match to TRBD2. CDR3 length equals 20 residues. CDR1 is LGHNA and CDR2 is YNFKEQ in the germline V gene. J lost 8 bases, V lost 4 bases, and 20 bases had no gene match. CDR3 protein: CASSRVVPGLAGGEEITQYF. The CDR3 DNA sequence: TGTGCCAGCAGCCGAGTGGTACCGGGACTAGCGGGGGGCGAAGAAATTACCCAGTACTTC.

Regarding this clone: Other DNA sequences of this sample code for an identical CDR3. The CDR3 sequence: CAWSVLGMAEAFF. CDR3 sequence (DNA): TGTGCCTGGAGTGTCCTGGGTATGGCTGAAGCTTTCTTT. The chain combines TRBV30 with TRBJ1-1; D gene uncertain. This CDR3 is built from 13 residues. Trimming pared 0 bases from V and 6 bases from J, leaving 11 bases between. In germline, CDR1 is GTSNPN, CDR2 SVGIG (reference sequence).

The chain couples TRBV6-6 to TRBJ2-2; D gene ambiguous. V was clipped by 2 bases and J by 8 bases, with 6 bases between them. The germline gives CDR1 MNHNY, CDR2 SVGAGI (reference sequence). The CDR3 runs to 12 residues. CDR3 region: CASSYAVGELFF. The CDR3 DNA follows: TGTGCCAGCAGTTACGCGGTAGGGGAGCTGTTTTTT.

The chain uses TRBV5-5 and TRBJ2-6, with no clear D. The germline V and J ends were trimmed by 4 bases and 0 bases, with 11 bases remaining between them. Germline-derived CDR1 and CDR2 are SGHKS and YYEKEE (reference sequence). The CDR3 is 16 residues long. In nucleotides, the CDR3 is TGTGCCAGCAGCCGTACCGATGTCTCTGGGGCCAACGTCCTGACTTTC. Protein product: CASSRTDVSGANVLTF.

The chain couples TRBV3-1 (or the pseudogene TRBV3-2) to TRBJ1-2; D remains unclear. The V end lost 3 bases, the J end lost 3 bases, and 8 bases lay between the germline ends. The CDR3 sequence is 13 residues long. Per germline, CDR1 LGHDT and CDR2 YNNKEL (reference sequence). In DNA form, the CDR3 reads TGTGCCAGCAGCCAGGGTTTAGACTATGGCTACACCTTC. Protein product: CASSQGLDYGYTF.

The V gene is TRBV6-4, the J gene TRBJ1-1; D remains unclear. The V end was cut by 4 bases, the J end by 0 bases, with 6 bases between. There are 13 residues in the CDR3. Per the germline V gene, CDR1 is MRHNA and CDR2 is SNTAGT. The CDR3 region has the DNA TGTGCCAGCAGTGCCATGATGAACACTGAAGCTTTCTTT. Amino acid sequence: CASSAMMNTEAFF.

J is TRBJ2-3 and V is TRBV7-3; 13 bases are a match to TRBD2. The CDR3 has 16 amino acids. V shed 3 bases, J shed 2 bases, and the junction held 2 bases outside the gene matches. The germline gives CDR1 SGHTA, CDR2 FQGTGA. Here the CDR3 reads CASSLGLAGFTDTQYF. In DNA form, the CDR3 reads TGTGCCAGCAGCTTGGGACTAGCGGGGTTCACAGATACGCAGTATTTT.

The table lists this clone with a few counts. This sequence joins TRBV5-1 and TRBJ1-2, with TRBD1 matching 10 bases. Germline V lookup: CDR1 SGHRS, CDR2 YFSETQ. The CDR3 runs to 16 residues. V lost 5 bases and J lost 5; bases outside the gene matches: 12. The CDR3 region has the DNA TGCGCCAGCAGGCAAACCTCGGGACAGGGGAGTTATGGCTACACCTTC. It specifies CASRQTSGQGSYGYTF.

This chain uses TRBV7-9 with TRBJ2-7, with D perhaps TRBD2 (6 bases). Trimming stripped 1 base from V and 4 bases from J, with 17 bases between. This CDR3 spans 16 amino acids. Germline V gives CDR1 SEHNR, CDR2 FQNEAQ (reference sequence). The CDR3 protein is CASSLVRGAGSYEQYF. The CDR3 DNA reads as TGTGCCAGCAGCTTAGTGCGCGGGGCCGGAAGTTACGAGCAGTACTTC. The full variable domain, in which reference TRBV7-9 and TRBJ2-7 provide the parts outside the CDR3, is DTGVSQNPRHKITKRGQNVTFRCDPISEHNRLYWYRQTLGQGPEFLTYFQNEAQLEKSRLLSDRFSAERPKGSFSTLEIQRTEQGDSAMYLCASSLVRGAGSYEQYFGPGTRLTVT.

The rearrangement uses TRBV28 and TRBJ1-1; TRBD1 aligns across 7 bases. The CDR3 consists of 13 residues. V gave up 2 bases and J gave up 4 bases; unmatched junction bases: 1. The germline CDR1 and CDR2 sequences are MDHEN and SYDVKM. CDR3 region: CASSLRQGTEAFF. In DNA, the CDR3 is TGTGCCAGCAGTTTAAGACAGGGCACTGAAGCTTTCTTT.

The chain couples TRBV7-9 to TRBJ2-5, with D tentatively TRBD1 (6 bases). V dropped 1 base and J dropped 2 bases, with 11 bases sitting between them. This CDR3 is 15 amino acids long. Germline V gives CDR1 SEHNR, CDR2 FQNEAQ (reference sequence). The DNA for the CDR3 is TGTGCCAGCAGCTTAGGTCAGGGGATTCAAGAGACCCAGTACTTC. Residues: CASSLGQGIQETQYF. Supplemented by reference TRBV7-9 and TRBJ2-5, the full variable domain reads DTGVSQNPRHKITKRGQNVTFRCDPISEHNRLYWYRQTLGQGPEFLTYFQNEAQLEKSRLLSDRFSAERPKGSFSTLEIQRTEQGDSAMYLCASSLGQGIQETQYFGPGTRLLVL.

This clone was observed a single time. This chain connects TRBV6-5 to TRBJ2-5, with 10 bases fitting TRBD2. The CDR3 has 15 residues. Trimming cost V 5 bases and J 4 bases; bases outside gene matches: 7. Germline loops: CDR1 MNHEY, CDR2 SVGAGI. CDR3 residues: CASSPTLAGGETQYF. In nucleotides, the CDR3 is TGTGCCAGCAGTCCGACGTTAGCGGGAGGAGAGACCCAGTACTTC.

This sequence joins TRBV5-1 and TRBJ2-3, with D possibly called TRBD1 or TRBD2 (7 bases each). The V gene lost 6 bases and the J gene lost 1 base, with 12 bases spanning the gap. This CDR3 contains 14 residues. Germline CDR1 and CDR2: SGHRS and YFSETQ. The CDR3 nucleotides are TGCGCCAGCACTGGGAGGGGGCGCACAGATACGCAGTATTTT. It specifies CASTGRGRTDTQYF.

The chain employs TRBV5-4 and TRBJ2-3; possibly TRBD1 for D (5 bases). V lost 0 bases to trimming and J lost 2 bases, with 7 bases between them. Germline V gene data show CDR1 as SGHNT and CDR2 as YYREEE (reference sequence). The CDR3 is made up of 14 amino acids. The CDR3, as DNA: TGTGCCAGCAGCTTGGGGACATCCACAGATACGCAGTATTTT. It yields the protein CASSLGTSTDTQYF.

J is TRBJ2-1 and V is TRBV3-1 (or the pseudogene TRBV3-2), with D uncertain. The germline V gene has CDR1 LGHDT and CDR2 YNNKEL (reference sequence). Trimming left V 1 base short and J 6 bases short, with 13 bases between. The CDR3 contains 15 residues. The CDR3 region is CASSQVGVTSNEQFF. CDR3 nucleotide sequence: TGTGCCAGCAGCCAAGTTGGGGTGACCAGCAATGAGCAGTTCTTC.

The rearrangement uses TRBV19 and TRBJ2-7; maybe TRBD1 (6 bases). V lost 8 bases and J 5 bases, leaving 22 bases between the germline ends. Germline CDR1 LNHDA, CDR2 SQIVND (reference sequence). The CDR3 sequence is 15 residues long. The CDR3 protein is CASRTGRAPTNEQYF. The CDR3 DNA is TGTGCCAGTCGAACAGGGCGCGCTCCTACTAACGAGCAGTACTTC.